This T cell receptor (beta chain) was recorded in a study of OX40 agonist ivuxolimab in advanced cancers. On this clone: This CDR3 is also generated by other DNA sequences in the sample.

Some clones are missing from TCRdb's copy, which holds only in-frame ones; the method was immunoSEQ multiplex PCR. The repertoire consists of just over 95,000 clones, with nearly 90% occurring once and the leading ten covering under 0.2%. The CDR3 consists of 13 residues. In germline, CDR1 is SGHRS, CDR2 YFSETQ. Trimming took 0 bases from V and 2 from J, leaving 6 bases between them. The receptor's source is an adult with an advanced solid tumor such as melanoma, head and neck, liver or kidney cancer. The sequencing used CD4+ or CD8+ T cells sorted from blood, collected in a trial of the OX40 agonist ivuxolimab. The chain links TRBV5-1 to TRBJ2-7; D might be TRBD2 (6 bases). CDR3 amino acids: CASSLGGTYEQYF. The CDR3 DNA follows: TGCGCCAGCAGCTTGGGCGGGACCTACGAGCAGTACTTC.